What follows are 22 T cell receptor beta chains derived from one specimen sequenced in a study of blood T cells in healthy people across ages. A second about 6 to 12 cycle PCR used barcoded and J-beta primers. One entry per CDR3 protein results from TCRdb running MiXCR on the 5' RACE reads. The sample lists around 580,000 distinct CDR3 sequences, about 45% occurring once. Material: blood. Receptor source: an older man in good health.

This clonotype appeared a few times. V and J are TRBV15 and TRBJ1-4; 10 bases map to TRBD1. Per the germline V gene, CDR1 is LNHNV and CDR2 is YYDKDF (reference sequence). This CDR3 has 15 amino acids. V dropped 1 base and J dropped 6; count of bases not matched to a gene: 2. CDR3 DNA sequence: TGTGCCACCAGCAGAGGGACAGGGGGACATGAAAAACTGTTTTTT. It yields the protein CATSRGTGGHEKLFF.

The rearrangement links TRBV5-1 to TRBJ2-5; 9 bases align to TRBD2. CDR1 and CDR2 from the germline V gene are SGHRS and YFSETQ. V lost 2 bases to trimming and J lost 11 bases; unmatched junction nucleotides: 16. The CDR3 covers 16 residues. CDR3 residues: CASSLLGTSSYNEQYF. DNA of the CDR3: TGCGCCAGCAGCTTACTTGGGACTAGCTCCTACAATGAGCAGTACTTC.

The chain has TRBV5-4 and TRBJ1-5, with 8 bases fitting TRBD1. This CDR3 comprises 17 residues. Losses at the gene ends were 4 bases for V and 6 bases for J; bases not matched to a gene: 15. Germline assignment: CDR1 SGHNT and CDR2 YYREEE (reference sequence). CDR3 nucleotide sequence: TGTGCCAGCAGCCCGGACAGGGAATGGGAACACGGTCAGCCCCAGCATTTT. It encodes CASSPDREWEHGQPQHF.

The rearrangement joins TRBV27 to TRBJ2-1; D ambiguous. Germline CDR1 and CDR2: MNHEY and SMNVEV (reference sequence). The CDR3 is made up of 13 amino acids. V was cut by 6 bases and J by 6 bases, with 12 bases left in between. The CDR3 here is CASSRPEINEQFF. CDR3 DNA: TGTGCCAGCAGCCGACCCGAAATCAATGAGCAGTTCTTC.

This clonotype was recorded once. V and J are TRBV5-1 and TRBJ2-2; 12 bases are shared with TRBD2. The V and J ends lost 2 bases and 7 bases, in that order; junction bases with no gene match: 9. This CDR3 contains 17 residues. Germline loops: CDR1 SGHRS, CDR2 YFSETQ. CDR3 DNA sequence: TGCGCCAGCAGCTTAGGCCAACTAGCGGGAGGTGTCGGGGAGCTGTTTTTT. Translation gives CASSLGQLAGGVGELFF.

The V call is TRBV28, the J call TRBJ2-1; D is unresolved. The CDR3 totals 16 residues. Germline CDR1 and CDR2: MDHEN and SYDVKM. V shed 3 bases and J shed 0 bases, with 12 bases lying between them. CDR3 region: CASSFSYSSSYNEQFF. CDR3 nucleotides: TGTGCCAGCAGTTTCTCCTACTCGAGCTCCTACAATGAGCAGTTCTTC.

In the case of this clonotype: This sequence may be a read error, since a much larger clone differs from it by one base. The chain has TRBV7-9 and TRBJ2-7; 10 bases fit TRBD2. The CDR3 is made up of 15 amino acids. The germline gives CDR1 SEHNR, CDR2 FQNEAQ (reference sequence). V shed 4 bases and J 7 bases; nucleotides not matched to a gene: 10. The chain's CDR3 is CASSWILAGVNEQYF. The DNA of the CDR3 is TGTGCCAGCAGCTGGATCCTAGCGGGAGTAAATGAGCAGTACTTC.

The chain carries TRBV20-1 and TRBJ1-1, with D maybe TRBD1 (6 bases). Per the germline V gene, CDR1 is DFQATT and CDR2 is SNEGSKA (reference sequence). The CDR3 has 15 residues. V was clipped by 0 bases and J by 3 bases, with 14 bases between them. CDR3 region: CSARDPWEGDTEAFF. In nucleotides, the CDR3 is TGCAGTGCTAGAGATCCGTGGGAGGGGGACACTGAAGCTTTCTTT.

The J gene is TRBJ2-1, the V gene TRBV7-2; 7 nucleotides match TRBD2. The CDR3 spans 15 residues. The ends lost 2 bases at V and 7 bases at J; junction bases unmatched: 8. The germline CDR1 and CDR2 sequences are SGHTA and FQGNSA. The CDR3 is CASSLMASGRNEQFF. For the CDR3, the DNA is TGTGCCAGCAGCTTAATGGCTAGCGGAAGAAATGAGCAGTTCTTC.

This clonotype was seen many times. This sequence joins TRBV6-5 and TRBJ2-3; possible D gene TRBD2, 5 bases. The CDR3 is 15 amino acids. The V gene lost 2 bases and the J gene lost 1 base, with 10 bases spanning the gap. The V gene's germline CDR1 is MNHEY and CDR2 SVGAGI. CDR3 coding DNA: TGTGCCAGCAGTTACGGCGGGCGCCGCACAGATACGCAGTATTTT. Translation gives CASSYGGRRTDTQYF.

This clonotype is a singleton in its sample. The chain recombines TRBV7-2 with TRBJ1-2, with 7 bases lining up with TRBD1. CDR3 length equals 13 residues. Germline CDR1 SGHTA, CDR2 FQGNSA. The V segment lost 7 bases and the J segment 5 bases; nucleotides outside the gene matches: 7. The CDR3 bases are TGTGCCAGCAACTTGGGGACAGATTATGGCTACACCTTC. This translates into CASNLGTDYGYTF.

In this sample, this clonotype turned up many times. The chain links TRBV7-2 to TRBJ2-1, with 9 nucleotides matching TRBD2. V gave up 5 bases and J gave up 8 bases; unmatched junction bases: 19. The CDR3 contains 18 residues. Germline V gene data show CDR1 as SGHTA and CDR2 as FQGNSA. The CDR3 loop reads CASSPDFQREDRSDEQFF. In nucleotides, the CDR3 is TGTGCCAGCAGCCCAGACTTCCAGCGGGAGGATCGGAGCGATGAGCAGTTCTTC.

V gene TRBV6-6 combines with J gene TRBJ2-3; 11 bases match TRBD2. The trim removed 6 bases at V and 3 bases at J, leaving 11 bases unmatched. CDR3 length: 17 amino acids. CDR1 and CDR2 from the germline V gene are MNHNY and SVGAGI (reference sequence). The CDR3 DNA sequence: TGTGCCAGCAGACCCCACCGTCTAGCGGGAGGAACAGATACGCAGTATTTT. Translation: CASRPHRLAGGTDTQYF.

This clonotype was observed a few times. The chain has TRBV7-3 and TRBJ2-1, with D unclear. The CDR3 sequence is 13 residues long. V lost 3 bases and J 6 bases, leaving 9 bases between the germline ends. CDR1 SGHTA and CDR2 FQGTGA come from the germline V gene. CDR3 DNA: TGTGCCAGCAGCTTTGGAGCAACCAATGAGCAGTTCTTC. It encodes CASSFGATNEQFF.

The chain has TRBV20-1 and TRBJ1-5; D is possibly TRBD1 (5 bases). Germline values: CDR1 DFQATT, CDR2 SNEGSKA (reference sequence). The V gene lost 5 bases and the J gene lost 0 bases, with 8 bases spanning the gap. The CDR3 runs to 13 residues. DNA for the CDR3: TGCAGTGCTGTCGGGGCTAGCAATCAGCCCCAGCATTTT. Translation: CSAVGASNQPQHF.

At least ten counts were recorded for this clonotype. The chain joins TRBV6-5 to TRBJ1-2, with 8 bases identical to TRBD1. There are 15 residues in the CDR3. J lost 6 bases, V lost 4 bases, and 10 bases had no gene match. Looked up from germline, CDR1 is MNHEY and CDR2 is SVGAGI. The CDR3 region is CASSSGGAGAHGYTF. The CDR3 DNA follows: TGTGCCAGCAGTTCAGGGGGCGCAGGGGCTCATGGCTACACCTTC.

This CDR3 is CASSRQGIGSPLHF. The CDR3 DNA sequence: TGTGCCAGCAGCCGACAGGGGATCGGTTCACCCCTCCACTTT. The chain uses TRBV11-1 and TRBJ1-6, with 8 nucleotides matching TRBD1. The CDR3 has 14 residues. The V gene's germline CDR1 is SGHAT and CDR2 FQDESV (reference sequence). After removal of 5 bases from V and 9 bases from J, the junction contained 6 bases not matched to a gene.

To note about this clonotype: An end of the junction does not agree with germline; a read error may underlie this. This chain uses TRBV7-3 with TRBJ1-6, with a weak D call TRBD1 (5 bases). CDR3 size: 15 residues. Germline V gives CDR1 SGHTA, CDR2 FQGTGA. CDR3 amino acids: CASSYNGGSNAPLHF. The CDR3 nucleotides read TGTGCCAGCAGCTACAACGGGGGTTCTAATGCACCCCTCCACTTT.

This clonotype has just a few counts. The chain joins TRBV6-2 or TRBV6-3 to TRBJ2-5, with a tentative D call TRBD1 (6 bases). Germline V gives CDR1 MNHEY, CDR2 SVGEGT. V was shortened by 4 bases and J by 2 bases, with 11 bases between the two germline ends. The CDR3 spans 14 residues. The CDR3 region has the DNA TGTGCCAGCAGTTTCGGACAGCTACAAGAGACCCAGTACTTC. This encodes CASSFGQLQETQYF.

For the CDR3, the DNA is TGCGCCAGCAGTATCGGGACAGCCAATCAGCCCCAGCATTTT. This codes for CASSIGTANQPQHF. The J gene is TRBJ1-5, the V gene TRBV5-1; 7 bases are a match to TRBD1. Losses at the gene ends were 5 bases for V and 3 bases for J; bases not matched to a gene: 5. Germline V gives CDR1 SGHRS, CDR2 YFSETQ. This CDR3 is 14 amino acids long.

This clonotype has only a few counts. The chain recombines TRBV4-2 with TRBJ1-1; tentatively, D is TRBD1 (6 bases). Germline V gives CDR1 LGHNA, CDR2 YNFKEQ. The V and J ends lost 4 bases and 3 bases respectively, with 18 bases between them. There are 16 residues in the CDR3. The DNA of the CDR3 is TGTGCCAGCAGCCTGGGGGGGGAGACAGGTCACACTGAAGCTTTCTTT. It codes for CASSLGGETGHTEAFF.

Here the CDR3 DNA reads TGTGCCAGCAGACCCCTTTGGGACTCTGGGGCCAACGTCCTGACTTTC. This codes for CASRPLWDSGANVLTF. The chain combines TRBV12-3 or TRBV12-4 with TRBJ2-6; D is unresolved. This CDR3 comprises 16 residues. Trimming cost V 6 bases and J 0 bases, with 12 bases left between them.